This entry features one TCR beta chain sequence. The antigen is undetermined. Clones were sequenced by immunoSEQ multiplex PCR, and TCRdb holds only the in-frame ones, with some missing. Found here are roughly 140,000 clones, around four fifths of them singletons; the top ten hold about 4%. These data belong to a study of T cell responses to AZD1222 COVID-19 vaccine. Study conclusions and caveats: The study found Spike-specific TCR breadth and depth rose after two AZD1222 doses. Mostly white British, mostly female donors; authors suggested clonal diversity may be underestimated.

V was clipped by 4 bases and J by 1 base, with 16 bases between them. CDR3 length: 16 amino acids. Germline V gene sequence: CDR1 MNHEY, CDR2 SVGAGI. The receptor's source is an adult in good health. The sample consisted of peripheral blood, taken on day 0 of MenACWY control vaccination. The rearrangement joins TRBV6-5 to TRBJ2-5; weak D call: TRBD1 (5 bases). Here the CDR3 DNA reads TGTGCCAGCAGTTCGACAGCCCCCCCTCTCCAAGAGACCCAGTACTTC. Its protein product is CASSSTAPPLQETQYF.